The 30 T cell receptor beta chains presented below share a single source sample, sequenced in a study of cytomegalovirus exposure and HLA in healthy donors. The repertoire was sequenced with immunoSEQ multiplex PCR; TCRdb's copy has only in-frame clones and lacks some. This sample yields 120,000 or so clones, of which approximately 89% are seen a single time; approximately 1.1% belongs to the top ten. The sample taken for sequencing was PBMCs. These TCRs come from a woman in her late teens or twenties in good health and CMV-seronegative.

This clone was seen a single time. V is TRBV5-1 and J is TRBJ1-1, with 7 bases identical to TRBD1. The germline CDR1 and CDR2 sequences are SGHRS and YFSETQ. Trimming removed 0 bases from V and 4 bases from J; junction bases left unmatched: 6. The length of the CDR3 is 15 residues. The CDR3 protein is CASSLGQGLATEAFF. CDR3 nucleotides: TGCGCCAGCAGCTTGGGACAGGGCTTGGCCACTGAAGCTTTCTTT.

A few counts support this clone. The chain is built from TRBV6-5 and TRBJ1-3, with D tentatively TRBD1 (6 bases). Germline V gene sequence: CDR1 MNHEY, CDR2 SVGAGI. The CDR3 spans 14 residues. V lost 9 bases and J 0 bases, leaving 12 bases between the germline ends. CDR3 sequence (DNA): TGTGCCAGTGGGAGACAGGTCTCTGGAAACACCATATATTTT. This translates into CASGRQVSGNTIYF.

The chain combines TRBV28 with TRBJ2-1; 7 bases map to TRBD2. This CDR3 region has 15 residues. Germline-derived CDR1 and CDR2 are MDHEN and SYDVKM. With V trimmed by 4 bases and J by 4 bases, 7 bases remained unmatched. The chain's CDR3 is CASSSAGLGYNEQFF. In nucleotides, the CDR3 is TGTGCCAGCAGTTCAGCGGGGCTGGGTTACAATGAGCAGTTCTTC. Full variable domain (outside the CDR3, taken from reference TRBV28 and TRBJ2-1): DVKVTQSSRYLVKRTGEKVFLECVQDMDHENMFWYRQDPGLGLRLIYFSYDVKMKEKGDIPEGYSVSREKKERFSLILESASTNQTSMYLCASSSAGLGYNEQFFGPGTRLTVL.

V usage is TRBV6-5 and J usage is TRBJ1-2; 9 bases match TRBD1. V was clipped by 0 bases and J by 6 bases; unmatched bases: 5. Per the germline V gene, CDR1 is MNHEY and CDR2 is SVGAGI. The CDR3 runs to 15 residues. CDR3 sequence: CASSYSRDRVNGYTF. Written as DNA, the CDR3 is TGTGCCAGCAGTTACTCCCGGGACAGGGTCAATGGCTACACCTTC.

The V call is TRBV15, the J call TRBJ2-7; 9 nucleotides line up with TRBD1. Germline CDR1 and CDR2: LNHNV and YYDKDF (reference sequence). V gave up 2 bases and J gave up 6 bases; unmatched junction bases: 5. This CDR3 is 14 amino acids long. The chain's CDR3 is CATSRPGTGIEQYV. For the CDR3, the DNA is TGTGCCACCAGCAGACCCGGGACAGGGATCGAGCAGTACGTC.

This chain links TRBV5-1 with TRBJ1-6; the match to TRBD1 covers 10 bases. This CDR3 spans 15 amino acids. Looked up from germline, CDR1 is SGHRS and CDR2 is YFSETQ. The V gene end was trimmed by 2 bases and the J gene end by 9 bases; junction bases not matched to a gene: 5. In nucleotides, the CDR3 is TGCGCCAGCAGCTTCGACCGGGACAGGGGTTCACCCCTCCACTTT. Translated, it gives CASSFDRDRGSPLHF.

The V call is TRBV19, the J call TRBJ1-5; D is uncertain. Trimming stripped 3 bases from V and 6 bases from J, with 15 bases between. This CDR3 comprises 15 residues. Germline V lookup: CDR1 LNHDA, CDR2 SQIVND (reference sequence). Here the CDR3 DNA reads TGTGCCAGTAGTATTAACGCAGGAACCGGTCAGCCCCAGCATTTT. As protein: CASSINAGTGQPQHF.

This chain joins TRBV18 and TRBJ2-1, with D possibly matching TRBD2 (6 bases). The ends were cut back, 7 bases at V and 8 bases at J, with 21 bases in the middle. Per germline, CDR1 KGHSH and CDR2 LQKENI. The CDR3 loop spans 15 amino acids. The CDR3 region is CASLPGGGRIDEQFF. The DNA for the CDR3 is TGTGCCAGCTTACCCGGAGGAGGGAGAATCGATGAGCAGTTCTTC.

This chain connects TRBV6-5 to TRBJ2-1, with 13 bases aligning to TRBD2. Unmatched junction bases numbered 1, after V lost 2 bases and J lost 6 bases. CDR1 MNHEY and CDR2 SVGAGI come from the germline V gene. The CDR3 extends over 15 amino acids. The CDR3 loop is CASSYTSGGANEQFF. The CDR3, as DNA: TGTGCCAGCAGTTACACTAGCGGGGGGGCCAATGAGCAGTTCTTC.

J is TRBJ1-5 and V is TRBV6-6, with TRBD1 as a possible D gene (5 bases). This CDR3 is built from 15 residues. The germline V and J ends were trimmed by 4 bases and 2 bases, with 12 bases remaining between them. Looked up from germline, CDR1 is MNHNY and CDR2 is SVGAGI (reference sequence). The CDR3 nucleotides are TGTGCCAGCAGTTCGGGCAGGGATGGCAATCAGCCCCAGCATTTT. Amino acids: CASSSGRDGNQPQHF.

This chain connects TRBV29-1 to TRBJ1-1, with D perhaps matching TRBD1 (6 bases). The length of the CDR3 is 12 residues. The ends were cut back, 5 bases at V and 4 bases at J, with 11 bases in the middle. Germline V lookup: CDR1 SQVTM, CDR2 ANQGSEA. Written as DNA, the CDR3 is TGCAGCGTTAATCAGGGGATCACTGAAGCTTTCTTT. Protein product: CSVNQGITEAFF. The entire variable domain, with the rest obtained from reference TRBV29-1 and TRBJ1-1, is as follows: SAVISQKPSRDICQRGTSLTIQCQVDSQVTMMFWYRQQPGQSLTLIATANQGSEATYESGFVIDKFPISRPNLTFSTLTVSNMSPEDSSIYLCSVNQGITEAFFGQGTRLTVV.

In this sample, this clone turned up once. This chain links TRBV5-6 with TRBJ1-3; D perhaps matches TRBD1 (6 bases). V was pared by 2 bases and J by 0 bases, with 9 bases between. The length of the CDR3 is 15 residues. The germline CDR1 and CDR2 sequences are SGHDT and YYEEEE. CDR3 sequence: CASSFQGISGNTIYF. CDR3 in DNA: TGTGCCAGCAGCTTCCAGGGGATCTCTGGAAACACCATATATTTT.

V gene TRBV5-1 combines with J gene TRBJ2-5, with D tentatively TRBD1 (7 bases). The germline CDR1 and CDR2 sequences are SGHRS and YFSETQ. The CDR3 consists of 15 residues. Trimming left V 3 bases short and J 2 bases short, with 14 bases between. In DNA, the CDR3 is TGCGCCAGCAGCTCCCTGACAGGGACTCAAGAGACCCAGTACTTC. It is translated as CASSSLTGTQETQYF.

V is TRBV27 and J is TRBJ1-1; D may be TRBD1 (5 bases). Germline values: CDR1 MNHEY, CDR2 SMNVEV (reference sequence). The CDR3 is 13 residues long. The germline V and J ends were trimmed by 5 bases and 4 bases, with 11 bases remaining between them. CDR3 protein: CASSPRGGTEAFF. Here the CDR3 DNA reads TGTGCCAGCAGTCCCCGGGGGGGCACTGAAGCTTTCTTT.

This chain joins TRBV6-6 and TRBJ2-5, with D hard to call. The germline CDR1 and CDR2 sequences are MNHNY and SVGAGI (reference sequence). CDR3 length equals 13 residues. The V end lost 6 bases, the J end lost 2 bases, and 10 bases lay between the germline ends. In DNA form, the CDR3 reads TGTGCCAGCAGGTATAGGAGTCAAGAGACCCAGTACTTC. Translating gives CASRYRSQETQYF.

This sequence joins TRBV28 and TRBJ2-1; 15 nucleotides agree with TRBD2. Losses at the gene ends were 6 bases for V and 5 bases for J; bases not matched to a gene: 11. The germline V gene encodes CDR1 MDHEN and CDR2 SYDVKM. The CDR3 is made up of 18 amino acids. Here the CDR3 reads CASRITGLAGGPHNEQFF. The DNA for the CDR3 is TGTGCCAGCAGGATTACGGGACTAGCGGGAGGACCCCACAATGAGCAGTTCTTC.

The DNA for the CDR3 is TGTGCCAGCAGTAATCAACACGGACTAGCGGGATACAATGAGCAGTTCTTC. This sequence encodes CASSNQHGLAGYNEQFF. This sequence joins TRBV27 and TRBJ2-1; 12 bases are a match to TRBD2. The CDR3 totals 17 residues. The V gene end was trimmed by 5 bases and the J gene end by 4 bases; junction bases not matched to a gene: 9. Germline V gene sequence: CDR1 MNHEY, CDR2 SMNVEV (reference sequence).

There are a few counts of this clone. The CDR3 sequence is CASSSISGSNTEAFF. DNA for the CDR3: TGCGCCAGCAGCTCGATTTCCGGGTCGAACACTGAAGCTTTCTTT. The gene calls are TRBV5-1 and TRBJ1-1; D not certain. This CDR3 contains 15 residues. V was clipped by 3 bases and J by 1 base, with 13 bases between them. Germline values: CDR1 SGHRS, CDR2 YFSETQ.

The chain recombines TRBV5-6 with TRBJ2-5; 7 positions match TRBD2. The CDR3 has 15 amino acids. Germline CDR1 is SGHDT and CDR2 is YYEEEE. The V segment lost 5 bases and the J segment 1 base; nucleotides outside the gene matches: 8. In DNA, the CDR3 is TGTGCCAGCAGTGGGGCGGGGGATACCCAAGAGACCCAGTACTTC. Protein sequence: CASSGAGDTQETQYF.

This chain connects TRBV15 to TRBJ2-5; 13 positions agree with TRBD2. CDR3 length equals 16 residues. Looked up from germline, CDR1 is LNHNV and CDR2 is YYDKDF (reference sequence). The V segment lost 8 bases and the J segment 1 base; nucleotides outside the gene matches: 7. DNA for the CDR3: TGTGCCACCCAATATGGACTAGCGGGAGTCCAAGAGACCCAGTACTTC. It is translated as CATQYGLAGVQETQYF.

The chain couples TRBV6-4 to TRBJ1-2; D is ambiguous. In germline, CDR1 is MRHNA, CDR2 SNTAGT. This CDR3 has 14 amino acids. The V end lost 5 bases, the J end lost 0 bases, and 10 bases lay between the germline ends. CDR3: CASSPSSANYGYTF. CDR3 in DNA: TGTGCCAGCAGTCCTTCATCAGCTAACTATGGCTACACCTTC.

The chain combines TRBV5-6 with TRBJ1-1, with D perhaps TRBD1 (6 bases). Germline assignment: CDR1 SGHDT and CDR2 YYEEEE. V lost 2 bases to trimming and J lost 0 bases, with 11 bases between them. CDR3 length: 15 residues. CDR3 in DNA: TGTGCCAGCAGCTTATTTGGACAGATGAACACTGAAGCTTTCTTT. Protein product: CASSLFGQMNTEAFF.

This sequence joins TRBV6-5 and TRBJ1-4; TRBD1 matches at 8 bases. The CDR3 covers 15 residues. Germline values: CDR1 MNHEY, CDR2 SVGAGI. V gave up 4 bases and J gave up 5 bases; unmatched junction bases: 6. The CDR3 here is CASSSTGEANEKLFF. DNA for the CDR3: TGTGCCAGCAGTTCGACAGGGGAGGCGAATGAAAAACTGTTTTTT.

This clone showed up just once. The chain joins TRBV27 to TRBJ1-2; 8 positions match TRBD1. The length of the CDR3 is 14 residues. The junction had 8 bases not matched to a gene; V was cut back by 6 bases and J by 5 bases. Germline CDR1 reads MNHEY; CDR2 reads SMNVEV (reference sequence). This CDR3 is CASSSQGARYGYTF. The CDR3 region has the DNA TGTGCCAGCAGCTCCCAGGGGGCGCGTTATGGCTACACCTTC.

The chain links TRBV7-8 to TRBJ1-2, with D tentatively TRBD1 (6 bases). CDR1 and CDR2 (germline): SGHVS, FQNEAQ. The CDR3 has 22 residues. The V end was cut by 5 bases, the J end by 2 bases, with 36 bases between. The CDR3 coding sequence is TGTGCCAGCAGCCTCTATTCGGTGCGAGGGGGTACCCAGGAATGGAAGAACTATGGCTACACCTTC. This gives the protein CASSLYSVRGGTQEWKNYGYTF.

J is TRBJ2-1 and V is TRBV28, with TRBD2 as a possible D gene (7 bases). Germline V lookup: CDR1 MDHEN, CDR2 SYDVKM. CDR3 length: 14 residues. V was trimmed by 8 bases and J by 0 bases, leaving 11 bases between them. CDR3 protein: CASAGALSYNEQFF. The CDR3 coding sequence is TGTGCCAGCGCGGGGGCACTCTCCTACAATGAGCAGTTCTTC.

The chain employs TRBV2 and TRBJ2-2, with TRBD1 matching over 7 bases. CDR1 is SNHLY and CDR2 is FYNNEI in the germline V gene. The CDR3 loop spans 14 amino acids. J lost 1 base, V lost 6 bases, and 2 bases had no gene match. The CDR3 loop is CASRRTGNTGELFF. The CDR3 nucleotides are TGTGCCAGCAGAAGGACAGGGAACACCGGGGAGCTGTTTTTT.

The rearrangement links TRBV9 to TRBJ1-1, with D hard to call. This CDR3 has 14 residues. The V end was cut by 2 bases, the J end by 1 base, with 9 bases between. Germline values: CDR1 SGDLS, CDR2 YYNGEE. In nucleotides, the CDR3 is TGTGCCAGCAGCGTGGGCGAAAAGAACACTGAAGCTTTCTTT. Translated, it gives CASSVGEKNTEAFF. Full variable domain (missing parts from reference TRBV9 and TRBJ1-1): DSGVTQTPKHLITATGQRVTLRCSPRSGDLSVYWYQQSLDQGLQFLIQYYNGEERAKGNILERFSAQQFPDLHSELNLSSLELGDSALYFCASSVGEKNTEAFFGQGTRLTVV.

The gene calls are TRBV5-4 and TRBJ2-1; the match to TRBD2 covers 8 bases. Germline V gene lookup returns CDR1 SGHNT and CDR2 YYREEE (reference sequence). V gave up 0 bases and J gave up 3 bases; unmatched junction bases: 8. The CDR3 loop spans 17 amino acids. DNA for the CDR3: TGTGCCAGCAGCTTGGAGACGGCAAGCGGGGGCTACAATGAGCAGTTCTTC. Its protein product is CASSLETASGGYNEQFF.

The chain couples TRBV10-3 to TRBJ2-7; 7 bases are shared with TRBD1. The V and J ends lost 8 bases and 1 base, in that order; junction bases with no gene match: 8. Germline values: CDR1 ENHRY, CDR2 SYGVKD. The CDR3 is 14 residues long. CDR3 amino acids: CAISESTGSYEQYF. The DNA of the CDR3 is TGTGCCATCTCGGAATCGACAGGGTCCTACGAGCAGTACTTC.